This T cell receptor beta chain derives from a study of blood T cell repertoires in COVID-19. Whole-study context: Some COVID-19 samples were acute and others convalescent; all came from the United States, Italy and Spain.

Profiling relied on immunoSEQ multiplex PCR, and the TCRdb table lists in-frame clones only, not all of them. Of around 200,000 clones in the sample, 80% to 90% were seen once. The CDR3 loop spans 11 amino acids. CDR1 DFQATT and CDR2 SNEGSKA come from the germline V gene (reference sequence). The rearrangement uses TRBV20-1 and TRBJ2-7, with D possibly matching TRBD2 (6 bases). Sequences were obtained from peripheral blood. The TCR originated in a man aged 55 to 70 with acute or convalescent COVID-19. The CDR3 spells CSTGVGYEQYF. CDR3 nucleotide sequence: TGCAGCACGGGGGTTGGGTACGAGCAGTACTTC.